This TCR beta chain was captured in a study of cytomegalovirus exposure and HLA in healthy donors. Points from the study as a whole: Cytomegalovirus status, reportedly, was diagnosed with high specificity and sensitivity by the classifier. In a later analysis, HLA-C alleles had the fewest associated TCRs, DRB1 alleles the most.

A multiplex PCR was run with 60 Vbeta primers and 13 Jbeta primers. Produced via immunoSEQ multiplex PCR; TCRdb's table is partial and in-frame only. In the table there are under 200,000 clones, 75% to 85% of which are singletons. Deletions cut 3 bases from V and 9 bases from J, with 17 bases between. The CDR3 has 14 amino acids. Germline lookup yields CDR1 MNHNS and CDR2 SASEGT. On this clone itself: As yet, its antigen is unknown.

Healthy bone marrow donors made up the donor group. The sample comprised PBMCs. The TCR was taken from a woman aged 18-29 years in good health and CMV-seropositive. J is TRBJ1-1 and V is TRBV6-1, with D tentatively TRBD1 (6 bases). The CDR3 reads CASSDSYRVGKAFF. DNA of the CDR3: TGTGCCAGCAGTGACTCATACAGGGTGGGGAAAGCTTTCTTT.